This note documents a single T cell receptor beta chain sequence. The data derive from a study of technical replicates of blood from several donors. The V gene lost 9 bases and the J gene lost 1 base, with 16 bases spanning the gap. There are 14 residues in the CDR3. In germline, CDR1 is SNHLY, CDR2 FYNNEI. Profiled with immunoSEQ multiplex PCR; TCRdb holds only in-frame clones, not every one. The repertoire holds under 85,000 clones, with about 90% as singletons. The specimen sequenced was T cells isolated from PBMCs. This rearrangement joins TRBV2 to TRBJ2-7; D is uncertain. The sequence was obtained from a human donor in good health. This CDR3 is CASIRSAYSYEQYF. CDR3 in DNA: TGTGCCAGTATAAGAAGCGCGTATTCCTACGAGCAGTACTTC.